This TCR beta chain was documented in a study of T-cell reconstitution after alpha-beta-depleted transplantation in children. Notes on the study in general: Diversity of TCRbeta at day 60 was high in some patients, arising from surviving recipient T cells and thymic progenitors. By one year post-transplant, T-cell counts and diversity largely arose from T cells that were newly produced. Where alpha-beta T cells came from about two months after transplant was reportedly several hundred expanded graft clones.

This CDR3 is built from 13 residues. CDR1 and CDR2 from the germline V gene are SEHNR and FQNEAQ (reference sequence). V lost 6 bases, J lost 5 bases, and 13 bases lay in between. A word on this clonotype: The antigen is unknown.

The authors prepared the TCRbeta library with unique molecular identifiers. TCRdb re-called the PCR reads with MiXCR, one entry per CDR3 protein. Altogether about 510,000 distinct CDR3 sequences are present, 9.5% to 12% being singletons, with the ten largest covering around 15%. Here the sequenced sample was PBMCs, mostly from graft donor cells, taken 180 days after TCRalphabeta/CD19-depleted stem cell transplant. The chain recombines TRBV7-9 with TRBJ2-5; D gene unclear. The clonotype comes from a female patient aged 2 to 10 who had a stem cell transplant for aplastic anemia, so the T cells may come from the graft donor. Here the CDR3 reads CASSPDGQETQYF. The CDR3 DNA follows: TGTGCCAGCAGTCCGGACGGCCAGGAGACCCAGTACTTC.